This T cell receptor (beta chain) was captured by sequencing in a study of cytomegalovirus exposure and HLA in healthy donors. Study-wide results and caveats: Presence/absence comparisons presumed near-even sequencing depth among donors.

PCR employed 60 Vbeta and 13 Jbeta primers. Libraries were prepared by immunoSEQ multiplex PCR; TCRdb keeps only in-frame clonotypes and omits some of them. The sample yields under 200,000 clones, around 79% seen once. The CDR3 loop spans 12 amino acids. Trimming stripped 0 bases from V and 8 bases from J, with 8 bases between. Per the germline V gene, CDR1 is SGDLS and CDR2 is YYNGEE. About this clone: No antigen is known for it.

The gene calls are TRBV9 and TRBJ1-2; D gene unclear. This clonotype was sampled from a woman between 45 and 65 years old in good health and CMV-seronegative. The sequencing input was PBMCs. CDR3 loop: CASSVGPWGYTF. CDR3 coding DNA: TGTGCCAGCAGCGTAGGGCCTTGGGGCTACACCTTC.